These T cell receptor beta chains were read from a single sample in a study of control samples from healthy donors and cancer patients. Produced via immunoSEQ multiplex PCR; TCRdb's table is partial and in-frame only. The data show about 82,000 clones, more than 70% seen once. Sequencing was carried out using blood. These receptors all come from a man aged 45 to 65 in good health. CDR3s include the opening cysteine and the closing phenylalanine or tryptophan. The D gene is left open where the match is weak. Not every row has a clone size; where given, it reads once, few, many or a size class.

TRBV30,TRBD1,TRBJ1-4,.,CAWDRGHFEKLFF,TGTGCCTGGGACAGGGGACACTTTGAAAAACTGTTTTTT
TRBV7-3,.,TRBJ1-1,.,CASSSVMGTEAFF,TGTGCCAGCAGCTCAGTAATGGGGACTGAAGCTTTCTTT
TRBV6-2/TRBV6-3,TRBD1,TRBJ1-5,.,CASSSGTGGDQPQHF,TGTGCCAGCAGTTCCGGGACAGGGGGCGATCAGCCCCAGCATTTT
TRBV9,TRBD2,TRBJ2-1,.,CASSVETGLGSNEQFF,TGTGCCAGCAGCGTAGAAACCGGACTAGGATCGAATGAGCAGTTCTTC
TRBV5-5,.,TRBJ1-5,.,CASSQDKKNQPQHF,TGTGCCAGCAGCCAGGACAAAAAAAATCAGCCCCAGCATTTT
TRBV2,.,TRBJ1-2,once,CASSASDTGYTF,TGTGCCAGCAGTGCCTCTGACACGGGCTACACCTTC
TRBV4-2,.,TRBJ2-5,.,CASSQGLKETQYF,TGTGCCAGCAGCCAAGGACTCAAAGAGACCCAGTACTTC
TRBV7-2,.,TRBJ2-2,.,CASSPPGGANTGELFF,TGTGCCAGCAGCCCTCCAGGGGGGGCGAACACCGGGGAGCTGTTTTTT
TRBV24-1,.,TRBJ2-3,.,CATSDLQGGMKTDTQYF,TGTGCCACCAGTGATTTGCAAGGGGGGATGAAGACAGATACGCAGTATTTT
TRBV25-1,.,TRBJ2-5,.,CASSTGTSVPLQETQYF,TGTGCCAGCAGTACGGGGACTTCGGTCCCCCTTCAAGAGACCCAGTACTTC
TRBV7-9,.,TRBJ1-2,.,CASSLRATYGYTF,TGTGCCAGCAGCTTACGAGCTACATATGGCTACACCTTC
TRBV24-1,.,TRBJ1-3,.,CATSDGGSGNTIYF,TGTGCCACCAGTGACGGGGGGTCTGGAAACACCATATATTTT
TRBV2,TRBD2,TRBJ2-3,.,CASRGLAGPTDTQYF,TGTGCCAGCAGAGGTCTAGCGGGGCCCACAGATACGCAGTATTTT
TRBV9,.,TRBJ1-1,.,CASSARIWGTEAFF,TGTGCCAGCAGCGCCAGGATTTGGGGGACTGAAGCTTTCTTT
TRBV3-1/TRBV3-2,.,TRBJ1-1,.,CASSLLASNTEAFF,TGTGCCAGCAGCCTTCTCGCGTCGAACACTGAAGCTTTCTTT
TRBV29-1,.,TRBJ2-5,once,CSVEGGAQPYQETQYF,TGCAGCGTTGAGGGTGGGGCCCAACCGTACCAAGAGACCCAGTACTTC
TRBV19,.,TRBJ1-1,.,CASSTSTLMNTEAFF,TGTGCCAGTAGTACCTCTACCCTCATGAACACTGAAGCTTTCTTT
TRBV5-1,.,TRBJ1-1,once,CASSLGQLKNTEAFF,TGCGCCAGCAGCTTAGGACAGCTAAAGAACACTGAAGCTTTCTTT
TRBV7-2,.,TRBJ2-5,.,CASSNYAGQETQYF,TGTGCCAGCAGCAACTATGCGGGTCAAGAGACCCAGTACTTC
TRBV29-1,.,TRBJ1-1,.,CSVESVNTEAFF,TGCAGCGTTGAGTCGGTGAACACTGAAGCTTTCTTT
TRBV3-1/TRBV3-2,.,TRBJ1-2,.,CASSQDYSYGYTF,TGTGCCAGCAGCCAAGACTACAGCTATGGCTACACCTTC
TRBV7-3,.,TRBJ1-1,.,CASSQLKSTEAFF,TGTGCCAGCAGCCAACTCAAGTCCACTGAAGCTTTCTTT
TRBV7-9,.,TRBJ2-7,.,CASSLGGPYEQYF,TGTGCCAGCAGCTTAGGAGGGCCCTACGAGCAGTACTTC
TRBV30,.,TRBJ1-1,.,CAWSESTEAFF,TGTGCCTGGAGTGAGAGCACTGAAGCTTTCTTT
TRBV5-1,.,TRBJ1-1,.,CASSSTGLEAFF,TGCGCCAGCAGCTCTACAGGGCTTGAAGCTTTCTTT
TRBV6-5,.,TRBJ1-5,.,CASSPGDYSNQPQHF,TGTGCCAGCAGCCCAGGAGATTATAGCAATCAGCCCCAGCATTTT